This TCR beta chain was documented in a study of OX40 agonist ivuxolimab in advanced cancers. Here immunoSEQ multiplex PCR was the method, and the copy in TCRdb shows in-frame clones only, minus some. The sample yields 39,000 or so clones, roughly 89% seen once. This CDR3 is built from 13 residues. Trimming at V came to 8 bases and at J to 8 bases, leaving 8 bases not matched to a gene. In germline, CDR1 is SNHLY, CDR2 FYNNEI. The input for sequencing was CD4+ or CD8+ T cells sorted from blood, taken in a trial of the OX40 agonist ivuxolimab. J is TRBJ2-1 and V is TRBV2; 8 nucleotides align to TRBD2. This sequence originates from an adult with an advanced solid tumor such as melanoma, head and neck, liver or kidney cancer. The CDR3 spells CASGGTRGDEQFF. The CDR3 nucleotides read TGTGCCAGCGGCGGGACTAGAGGCGATGAGCAGTTCTTC.